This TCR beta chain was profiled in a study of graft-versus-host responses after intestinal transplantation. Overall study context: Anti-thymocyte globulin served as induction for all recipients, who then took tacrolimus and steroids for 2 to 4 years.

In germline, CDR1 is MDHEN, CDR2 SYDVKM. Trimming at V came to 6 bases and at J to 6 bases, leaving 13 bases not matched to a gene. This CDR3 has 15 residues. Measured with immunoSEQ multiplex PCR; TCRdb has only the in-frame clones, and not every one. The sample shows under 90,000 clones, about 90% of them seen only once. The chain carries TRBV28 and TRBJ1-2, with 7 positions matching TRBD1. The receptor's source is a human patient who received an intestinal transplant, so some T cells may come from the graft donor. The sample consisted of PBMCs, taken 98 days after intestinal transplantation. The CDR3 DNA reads TGTGCCAGCAGCCTTTTAAACAGGGGCGGGGATGGCTACACCTTC. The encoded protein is CASSLLNRGGDGYTF.